The clone carrying this T cell receptor beta chain has only one observation. CDR3 size: 20 residues. Trimming took 2 bases from V and 3 from J; bases not matched to a gene: 19. Germline V gene lookup returns CDR1 MRHNA and CDR2 SNTAGT. These data come from a study of blood T cell repertoires in COVID-19. Libraries were prepared by immunoSEQ multiplex PCR; TCRdb keeps only in-frame clonotypes and omits some of them. Among 45,000 to 55,000 clones listed, around nine tenths were seen once. This chain joins TRBV6-4 and TRBJ2-5, with TRBD2 matching over 9 bases. This TCR derives from a middle-aged man with active COVID-19. Sequences were obtained from peripheral blood. In DNA form, the CDR3 reads TGTGCCAGCAGTGACAACTTCTCGGCACGTAGCGGGAGCAACAAAGAGACCCAGTACTTC. Translated, it gives CASSDNFSARSGSNKETQYF.